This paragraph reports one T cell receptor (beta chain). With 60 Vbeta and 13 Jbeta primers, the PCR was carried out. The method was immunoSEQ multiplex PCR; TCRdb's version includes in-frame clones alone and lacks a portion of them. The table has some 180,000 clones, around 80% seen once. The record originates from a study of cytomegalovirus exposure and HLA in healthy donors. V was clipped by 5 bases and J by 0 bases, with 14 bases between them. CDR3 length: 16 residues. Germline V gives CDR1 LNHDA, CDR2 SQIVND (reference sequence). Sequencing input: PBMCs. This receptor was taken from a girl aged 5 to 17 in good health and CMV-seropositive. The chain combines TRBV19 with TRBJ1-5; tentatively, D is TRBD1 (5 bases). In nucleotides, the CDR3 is TGTGCCAGTAGTCTCCGGACACCTTATAGCAATCAGCCCCAGCATTTT. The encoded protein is CASSLRTPYSNQPQHF.